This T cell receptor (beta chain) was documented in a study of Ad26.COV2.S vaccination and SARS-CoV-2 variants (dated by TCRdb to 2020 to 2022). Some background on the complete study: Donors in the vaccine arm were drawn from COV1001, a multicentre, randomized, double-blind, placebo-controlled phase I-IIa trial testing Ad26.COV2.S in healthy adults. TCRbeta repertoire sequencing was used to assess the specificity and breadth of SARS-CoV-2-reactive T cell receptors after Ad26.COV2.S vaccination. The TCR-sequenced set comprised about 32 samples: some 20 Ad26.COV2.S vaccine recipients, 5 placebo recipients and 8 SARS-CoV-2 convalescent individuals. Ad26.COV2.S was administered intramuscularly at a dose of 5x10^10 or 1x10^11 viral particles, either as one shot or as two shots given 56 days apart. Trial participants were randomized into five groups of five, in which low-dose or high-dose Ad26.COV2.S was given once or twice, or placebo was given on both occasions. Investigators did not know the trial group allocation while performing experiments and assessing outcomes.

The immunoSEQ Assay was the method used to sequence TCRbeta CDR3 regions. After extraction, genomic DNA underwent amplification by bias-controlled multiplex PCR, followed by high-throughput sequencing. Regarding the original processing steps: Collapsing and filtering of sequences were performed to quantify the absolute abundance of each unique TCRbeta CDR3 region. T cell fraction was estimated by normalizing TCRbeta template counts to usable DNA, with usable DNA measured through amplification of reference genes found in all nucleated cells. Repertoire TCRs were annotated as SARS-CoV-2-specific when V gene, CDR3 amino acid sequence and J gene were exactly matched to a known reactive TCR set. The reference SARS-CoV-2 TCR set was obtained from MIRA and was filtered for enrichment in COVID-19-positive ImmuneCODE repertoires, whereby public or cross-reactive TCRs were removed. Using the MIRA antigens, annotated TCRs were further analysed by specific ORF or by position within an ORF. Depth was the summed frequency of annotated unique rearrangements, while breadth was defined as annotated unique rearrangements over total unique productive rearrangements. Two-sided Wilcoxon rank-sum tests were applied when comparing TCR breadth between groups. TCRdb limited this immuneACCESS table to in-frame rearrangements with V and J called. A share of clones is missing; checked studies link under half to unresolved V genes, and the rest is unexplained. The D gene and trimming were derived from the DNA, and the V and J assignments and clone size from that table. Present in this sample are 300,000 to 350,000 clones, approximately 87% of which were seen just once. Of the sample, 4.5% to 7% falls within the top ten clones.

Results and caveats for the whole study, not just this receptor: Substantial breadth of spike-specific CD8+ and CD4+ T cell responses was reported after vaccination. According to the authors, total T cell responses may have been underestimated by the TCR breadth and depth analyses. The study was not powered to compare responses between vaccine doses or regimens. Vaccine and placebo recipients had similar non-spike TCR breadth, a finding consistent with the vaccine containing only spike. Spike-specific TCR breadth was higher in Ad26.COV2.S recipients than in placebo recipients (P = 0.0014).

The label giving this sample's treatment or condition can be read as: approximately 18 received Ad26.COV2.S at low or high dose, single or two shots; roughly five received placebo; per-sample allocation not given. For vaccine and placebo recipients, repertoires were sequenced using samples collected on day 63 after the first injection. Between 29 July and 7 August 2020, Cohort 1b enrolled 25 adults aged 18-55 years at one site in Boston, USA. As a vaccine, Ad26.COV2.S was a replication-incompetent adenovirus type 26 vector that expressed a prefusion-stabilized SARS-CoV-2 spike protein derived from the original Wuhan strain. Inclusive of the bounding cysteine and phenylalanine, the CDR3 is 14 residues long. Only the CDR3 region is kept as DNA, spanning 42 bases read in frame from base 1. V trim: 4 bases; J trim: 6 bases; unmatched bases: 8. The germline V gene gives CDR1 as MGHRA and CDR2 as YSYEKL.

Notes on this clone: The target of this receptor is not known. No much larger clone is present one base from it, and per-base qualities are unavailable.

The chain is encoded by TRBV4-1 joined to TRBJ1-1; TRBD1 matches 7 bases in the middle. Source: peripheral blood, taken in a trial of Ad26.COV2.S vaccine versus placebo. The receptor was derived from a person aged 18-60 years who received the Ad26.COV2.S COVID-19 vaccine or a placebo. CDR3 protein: CASSPTGAKAEAFF. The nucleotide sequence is TGCGCCAGCAGCCCCACAGGGGCGAAGGCTGAAGCTTTCTTT.